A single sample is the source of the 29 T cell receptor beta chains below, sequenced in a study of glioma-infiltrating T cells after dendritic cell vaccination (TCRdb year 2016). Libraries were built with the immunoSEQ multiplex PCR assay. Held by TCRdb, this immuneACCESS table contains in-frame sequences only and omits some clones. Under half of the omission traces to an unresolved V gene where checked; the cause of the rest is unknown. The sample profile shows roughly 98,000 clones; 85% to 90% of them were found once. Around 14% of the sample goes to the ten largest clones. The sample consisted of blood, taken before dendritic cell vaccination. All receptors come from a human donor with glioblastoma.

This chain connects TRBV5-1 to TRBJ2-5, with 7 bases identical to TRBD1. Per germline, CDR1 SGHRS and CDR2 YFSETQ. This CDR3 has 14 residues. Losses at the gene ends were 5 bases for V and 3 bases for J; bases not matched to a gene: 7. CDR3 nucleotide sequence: TGCGCCAGCAGTGCCGGGACAGAAAAAGAGACCCAGTACTTC. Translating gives CASSAGTEKETQYF.

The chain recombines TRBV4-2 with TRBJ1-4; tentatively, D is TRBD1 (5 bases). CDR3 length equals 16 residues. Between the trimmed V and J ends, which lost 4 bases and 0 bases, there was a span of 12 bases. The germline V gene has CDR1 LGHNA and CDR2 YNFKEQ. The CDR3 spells CASSPLRGTTNEKLFF. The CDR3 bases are TGTGCCAGCAGCCCACTAAGGGGAACAACTAATGAAAAACTGTTTTTT.

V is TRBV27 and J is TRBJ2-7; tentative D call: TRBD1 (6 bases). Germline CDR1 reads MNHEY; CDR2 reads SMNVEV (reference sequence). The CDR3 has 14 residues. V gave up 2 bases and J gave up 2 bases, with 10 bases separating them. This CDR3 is CASSLRGTPYEQYF. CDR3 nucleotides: TGTGCCAGCAGTTTAAGGGGGACCCCCTACGAGCAGTACTTC.

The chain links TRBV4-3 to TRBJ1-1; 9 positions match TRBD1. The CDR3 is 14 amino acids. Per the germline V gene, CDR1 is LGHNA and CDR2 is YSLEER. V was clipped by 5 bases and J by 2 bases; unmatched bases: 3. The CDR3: CASSTTGGNTEAFF. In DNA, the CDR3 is TGCGCCAGCAGCACCACAGGGGGCAACACTGAAGCTTTCTTT.

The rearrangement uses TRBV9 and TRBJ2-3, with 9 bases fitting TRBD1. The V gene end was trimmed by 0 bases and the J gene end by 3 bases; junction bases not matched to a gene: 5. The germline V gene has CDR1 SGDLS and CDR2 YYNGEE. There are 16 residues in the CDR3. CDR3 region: CASSVAGTGKTDTQYF. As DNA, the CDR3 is TGTGCCAGCAGCGTAGCGGGGACAGGGAAGACAGATACGCAGTATTTT. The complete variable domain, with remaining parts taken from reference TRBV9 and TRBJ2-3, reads DSGVTQTPKHLITATGQRVTLRCSPRSGDLSVYWYQQSLDQGLQFLIQYYNGEERAKGNILERFSAQQFPDLHSELNLSSLELGDSALYFCASSVAGTGKTDTQYFGPGTRLTVL.

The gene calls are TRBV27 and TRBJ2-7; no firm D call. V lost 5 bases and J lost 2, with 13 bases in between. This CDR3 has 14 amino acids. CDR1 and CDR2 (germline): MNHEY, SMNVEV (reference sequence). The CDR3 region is CASSPHDKPYEQYF. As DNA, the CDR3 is TGTGCCAGCAGTCCCCACGACAAGCCCTACGAGCAGTACTTC.

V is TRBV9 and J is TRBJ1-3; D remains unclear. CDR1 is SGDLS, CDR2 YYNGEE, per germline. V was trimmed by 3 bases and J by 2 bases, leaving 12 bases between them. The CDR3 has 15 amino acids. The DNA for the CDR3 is TGTGCCAGCAGCGCGGAGGGTCGGGCTGGAAACACCATATATTTT. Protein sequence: CASSAEGRAGNTIYF.

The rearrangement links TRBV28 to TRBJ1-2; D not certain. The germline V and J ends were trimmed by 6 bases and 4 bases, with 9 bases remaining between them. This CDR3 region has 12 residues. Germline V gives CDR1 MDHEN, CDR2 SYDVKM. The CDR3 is CASREGGYGYTF. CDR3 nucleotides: TGTGCCAGCAGGGAGGGTGGCTATGGCTACACCTTC.

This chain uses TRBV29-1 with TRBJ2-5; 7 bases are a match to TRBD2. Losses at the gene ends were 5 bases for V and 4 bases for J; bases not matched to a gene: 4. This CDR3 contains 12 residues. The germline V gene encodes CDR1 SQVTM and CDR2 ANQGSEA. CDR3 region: CSVRTRLETQYF. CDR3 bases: TGCAGCGTTAGGACTAGGTTAGAGACCCAGTACTTC.

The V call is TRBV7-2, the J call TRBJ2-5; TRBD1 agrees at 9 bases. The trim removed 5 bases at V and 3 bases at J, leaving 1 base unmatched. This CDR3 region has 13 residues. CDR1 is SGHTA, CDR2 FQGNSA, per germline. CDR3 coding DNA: TGTGCCAGCAGCCGGGACAGGGAAGAGACCCAGTACTTC. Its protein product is CASSRDREETQYF.

The CDR3, as DNA: TGTGCCACCAGCATCGGGGGAGTAAACTATGGCTACACCTTC. Translation: CATSIGGVNYGYTF. V is TRBV15 and J is TRBJ1-2; D possibly corresponds to TRBD1 (5 bases). Germline CDR1 reads LNHNV; CDR2 reads YYDKDF (reference sequence). There are 14 residues in the CDR3. The V end was cut by 4 bases, the J end by 2 bases, with 11 bases between.

The CDR3 coding sequence is TGCGCCAGCAGCTTGGGACTAGCGGGAGCCTATGATGAGCAGTTCTTC. Translation: CASSLGLAGAYDEQFF. V usage is TRBV5-1 and J usage is TRBJ2-1, with 12 bases aligning to TRBD2. The CDR3 runs 16 residues. The V segment lost 0 bases and the J segment 8 bases; nucleotides outside the gene matches: 6. The germline CDR1 and CDR2 sequences are SGHRS and YFSETQ.

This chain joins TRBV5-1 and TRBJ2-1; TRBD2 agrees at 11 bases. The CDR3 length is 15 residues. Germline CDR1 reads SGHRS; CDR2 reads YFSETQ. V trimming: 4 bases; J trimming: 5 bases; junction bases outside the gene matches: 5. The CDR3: CASSSGTSGDNEQFF. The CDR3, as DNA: TGCGCCAGCAGCAGCGGGACTAGCGGCGACAATGAGCAGTTCTTC.

The CDR3 region has the DNA TGCGCCAGCAGCTTGGAGGACAGAGAGAGGTTCTTTTCACCCCTCCACTTT. Amino acids: CASSLEDRERFFSPLHF. The chain employs TRBV5-1 and TRBJ1-6; a weak D match, TRBD1 (6 bases). Trimming cost V 0 bases and J 9 bases, with 19 bases left between them. The germline V gene encodes CDR1 SGHRS and CDR2 YFSETQ. The CDR3 covers 17 residues. Full variable domain (remainder filled in from reference TRBV5-1 and TRBJ1-6): KAGVTQTPRYLIKTRGQQVTLSCSPISGHRSVSWYQQTPGQGLQFLFEYFSETQRNKGNFPGRFSGRQFSNSRSEMNVSTLELGDSALYLCASSLEDRERFFSPLHFGNGTRLTVT.

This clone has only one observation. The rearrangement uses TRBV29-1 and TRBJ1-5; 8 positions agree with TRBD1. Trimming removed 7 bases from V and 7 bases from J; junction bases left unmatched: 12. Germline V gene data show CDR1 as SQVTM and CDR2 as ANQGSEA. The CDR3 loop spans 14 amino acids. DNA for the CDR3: TGCAGCGCGAGAGATGGGACAGGAGGACAGCCCCAGCATTTT. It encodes CSARDGTGGQPQHF.

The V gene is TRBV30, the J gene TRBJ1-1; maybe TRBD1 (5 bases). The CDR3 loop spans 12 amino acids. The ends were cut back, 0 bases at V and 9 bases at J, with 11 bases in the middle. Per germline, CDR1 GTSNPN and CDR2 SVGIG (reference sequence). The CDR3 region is CAWSVVGQKAFF. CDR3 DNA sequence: TGTGCCTGGAGTGTTGTAGGACAAAAAGCTTTCTTT.

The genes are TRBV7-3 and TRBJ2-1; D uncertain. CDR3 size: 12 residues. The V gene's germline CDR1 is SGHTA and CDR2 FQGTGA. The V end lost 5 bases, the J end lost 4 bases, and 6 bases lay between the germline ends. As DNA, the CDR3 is TGTGCCAGCAGCCCCAGTTACAATGAGCAGTTCTTC. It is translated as CASSPSYNEQFF.

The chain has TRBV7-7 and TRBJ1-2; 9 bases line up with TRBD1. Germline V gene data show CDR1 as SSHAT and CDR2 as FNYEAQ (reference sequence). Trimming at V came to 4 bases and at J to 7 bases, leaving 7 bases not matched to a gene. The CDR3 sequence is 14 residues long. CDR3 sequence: CASSSGQGKCGYTF. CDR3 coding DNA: TGTGCCAGCAGCTCCGGACAGGGGAAATGTGGCTACACCTTC.

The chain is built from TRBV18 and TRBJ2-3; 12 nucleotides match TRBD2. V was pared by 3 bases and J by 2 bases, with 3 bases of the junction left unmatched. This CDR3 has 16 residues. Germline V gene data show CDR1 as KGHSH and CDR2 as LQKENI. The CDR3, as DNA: TGTGCCAGCTCACCGACTAGCGGGAGAGTCACAGATACGCAGTATTTT. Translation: CASSPTSGRVTDTQYF.

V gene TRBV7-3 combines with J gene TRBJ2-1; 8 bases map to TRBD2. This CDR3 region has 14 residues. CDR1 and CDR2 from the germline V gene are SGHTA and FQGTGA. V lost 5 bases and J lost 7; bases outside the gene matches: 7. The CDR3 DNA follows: TGTGCCAGCAGCCCAAGCGGGGGTTGGAATGAGCAGTTCTTC. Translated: CASSPSGGWNEQFF. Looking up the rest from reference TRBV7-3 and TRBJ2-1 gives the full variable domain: GAGVSQTPSNKVTEKGKYVELRCDPISGHTALYWYRQSLGQGPEFLIYFQGTGAADDSGLPNDRFFAVRPEGSVSTLKIQRTERGDSAVYLCASSPSGGWNEQFFGPGTRLTVL.

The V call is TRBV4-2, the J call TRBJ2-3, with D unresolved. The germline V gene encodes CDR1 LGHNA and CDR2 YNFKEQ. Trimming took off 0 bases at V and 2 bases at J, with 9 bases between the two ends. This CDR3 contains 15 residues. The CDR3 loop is CASSQELTDTDTQYF. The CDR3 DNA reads TGTGCCAGCAGCCAAGAGTTGACTGACACAGATACGCAGTATTTT.

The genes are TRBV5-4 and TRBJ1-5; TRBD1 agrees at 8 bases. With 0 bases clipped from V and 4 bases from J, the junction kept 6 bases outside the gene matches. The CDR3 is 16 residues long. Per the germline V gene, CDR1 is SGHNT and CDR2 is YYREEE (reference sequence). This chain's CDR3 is CASSLAGQGVNQPQHF. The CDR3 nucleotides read TGTGCCAGCAGCTTGGCCGGACAGGGTGTTAATCAGCCCCAGCATTTT.

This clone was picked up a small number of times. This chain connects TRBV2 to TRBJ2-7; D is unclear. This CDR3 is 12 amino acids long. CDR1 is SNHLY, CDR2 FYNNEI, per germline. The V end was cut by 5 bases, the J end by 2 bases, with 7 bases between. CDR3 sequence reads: CASSTDTYEQYF. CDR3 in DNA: TGTGCCAGCAGTACTGACACCTACGAGCAGTACTTC. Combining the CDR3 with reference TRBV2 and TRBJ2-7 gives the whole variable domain EPEVTQTPSHQVTQMGQEVILRCVPISNHLYFYWYRQILGQKVEFLVSFYNNEISEKSEIFDDQFSVERPDGSNFTLKIRSTKLEDSAMYFCASSTDTYEQYFGPGTRLTVT.

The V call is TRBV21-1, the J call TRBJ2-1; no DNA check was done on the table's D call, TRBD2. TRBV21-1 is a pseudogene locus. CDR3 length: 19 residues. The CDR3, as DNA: TGTGCCAGCAGCAAAGCGTGTCTAGCGGGAGGGCCTCGTAGAAATGAGCAGTTCTTC. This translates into CASSKACLAGGPRRNEQFF.

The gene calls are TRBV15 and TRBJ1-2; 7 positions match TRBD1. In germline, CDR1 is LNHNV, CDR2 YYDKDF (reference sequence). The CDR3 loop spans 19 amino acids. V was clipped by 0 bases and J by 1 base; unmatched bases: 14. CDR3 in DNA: TGTGCCACCAGCAGAGATGTATCGACAGGGACGATACATAACTATGGCTACACCTTC. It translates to CATSRDVSTGTIHNYGYTF.

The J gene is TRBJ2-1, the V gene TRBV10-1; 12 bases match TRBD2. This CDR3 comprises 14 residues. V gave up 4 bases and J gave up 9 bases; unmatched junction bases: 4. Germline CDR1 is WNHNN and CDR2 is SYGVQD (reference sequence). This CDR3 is CASSATSGRCEQFF. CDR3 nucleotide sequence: TGCGCCAGCAGTGCTACTAGCGGGAGGTGTGAGCAGTTCTTC.

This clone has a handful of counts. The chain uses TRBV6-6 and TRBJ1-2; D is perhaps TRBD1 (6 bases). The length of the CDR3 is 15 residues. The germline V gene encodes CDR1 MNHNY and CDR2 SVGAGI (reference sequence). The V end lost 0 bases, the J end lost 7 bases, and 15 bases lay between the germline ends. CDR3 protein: CASSYSPRGLGGYTF. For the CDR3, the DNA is TGTGCCAGCAGTTACTCGCCCAGGGGCCTTGGTGGCTACACCTTC.

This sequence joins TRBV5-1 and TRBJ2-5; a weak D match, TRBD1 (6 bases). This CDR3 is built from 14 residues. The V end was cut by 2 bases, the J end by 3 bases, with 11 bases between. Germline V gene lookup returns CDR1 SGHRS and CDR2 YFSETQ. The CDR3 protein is CASSFRGNKETQYF. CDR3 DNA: TGCGCCAGCAGCTTCAGGGGAAATAAAGAGACCCAGTACTTC.

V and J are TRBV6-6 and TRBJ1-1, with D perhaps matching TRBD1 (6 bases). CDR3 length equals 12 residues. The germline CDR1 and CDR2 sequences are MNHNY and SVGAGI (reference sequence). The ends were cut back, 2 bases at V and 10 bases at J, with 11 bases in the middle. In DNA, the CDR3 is TGTGCCAGCAGTTACCAGGGGTTGGGAGCTTTCTTT. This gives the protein CASSYQGLGAFF.